The sequence of this T cell receptor (beta chain) was determined in a study of shared clonotypes between healthy human individuals. Study at large: Every donor yielded three CD4 naive, three CD4 memory, two CD8 naive and one CD8 memory plate. Study findings and constraints: Expectations were that clonotype sharing among donors would be affected by sequencing depth.

V was cut by 6 bases and J by 7 bases, with 16 bases left in between. The CDR3 runs to 15 residues. CDR1 is MNHEY, CDR2 SVGAGI, per germline. Data came from immunoSEQ multiplex PCR; TCRdb stores just in-frame clones and leaves some out. The sample includes just over 2,000,000 clones, roughly 94% of them seen just once. To note about this clone: As yet, its antigen is unknown.

The V gene is TRBV6-5, the J gene TRBJ1-6; D remains ambiguous. This clonotype originated in a man aged 18 to 29 in good health. Source material: naive CD4+ T cells sorted from blood. Sample subset: CD45RA+ positively selected. CDR3 region: CASSPSGGVNSPLHF. The DNA of the CDR3 is TGTGCCAGCAGCCCTTCGGGCGGGGTCAATTCACCCCTCCACTTT.